This entry lists 15 T cell receptor beta chains sequenced from one sample in a study of T cell repertoires in ileal Crohn's disease. Assay used: immunoSEQ multiplex PCR; TCRdb lists only in-frame clones, some missing. Of roughly 8,600 clones in the sample, 65% to 90% were seen once. The time point is: inflamed ileum from the surgical specimen. Sequencing used ileal tissue. These receptors were obtained from an adult with Crohn's disease.

V usage is TRBV7-9 and J usage is TRBJ2-3; 7 positions agree with TRBD2. From germline, CDR1 is SEHNR and CDR2 FQNEAQ (reference sequence). The CDR3 consists of 14 residues. Unmatched junction bases numbered 8, after V lost 7 bases and J lost 4 bases. The CDR3 region is CASMVAGFADTQYF. The CDR3 DNA follows: TGTGCCAGCATGGTAGCGGGTTTCGCAGATACGCAGTATTTT.

The CDR3 nucleotides are TGTGCCAGCAGACCCTCTTCTGGAGGGTTCTACGAGCAGTACTTC. Translating it yields CASRPSSGGFYEQYF. The chain carries TRBV6-5 and TRBJ2-7; D is possibly TRBD2 (6 bases). This CDR3 is 15 amino acids long. From germline, CDR1 is MNHEY and CDR2 SVGAGI. V was clipped by 6 bases and J by 3 bases, with 18 bases between them.

The CDR3 reads CASSPADRVGEQFF. The DNA for the CDR3 is TGCGCCAGCAGCCCAGCGGACAGGGTCGGTGAGCAGTTCTTC. The chain uses TRBV4-3 and TRBJ2-1; 8 positions agree with TRBD1. The V segment lost 4 bases and the J segment 9 bases; nucleotides outside the gene matches: 8. This CDR3 comprises 14 residues. Germline V gene data show CDR1 as LGHNA and CDR2 as YSLEER.

The chain couples TRBV29-1 to TRBJ2-5, with D maybe TRBD2 (5 bases). V shed 7 bases and J shed 4 bases, with 13 bases lying between them. The CDR3 extends over 12 amino acids. Germline V gene sequence: CDR1 SQVTM, CDR2 ANQGSEA. In DNA, the CDR3 is TGCAGCGCTGAGGGCCCTGGAGAGACCCAGTACTTC. As protein: CSAEGPGETQYF.

The genes are TRBV28 and TRBJ1-1; TRBD1 might be the D (5 bases). The CDR3 sequence is 15 residues long. V lost 5 bases and J lost 6, with 19 bases in between. Looked up from germline, CDR1 is MDHEN and CDR2 is SYDVKM. The DNA for the CDR3 is TGTGCCAGCAGTCCCAACTATACCCCGGGGGCTGAAGCTTTCTTT. This translates into CASSPNYTPGAEAFF. The full variable domain, its missing parts supplied by reference TRBV28 and TRBJ1-1, is DVKVTQSSRYLVKRTGEKVFLECVQDMDHENMFWYRQDPGLGLRLIYFSYDVKMKEKGDIPEGYSVSREKKERFSLILESASTNQTSMYLCASSPNYTPGAEAFFGQGTRLTVV.

J is TRBJ1-5 and V is TRBV2; D is ambiguous. The CDR3 loop spans 14 amino acids. CDR1 is SNHLY and CDR2 is FYNNEI in the germline V gene. Trimming took 2 bases from V and 0 from J, leaving 5 bases between them. CDR3 nucleotide sequence: TGTGCCAGCAGTGAAATGTTTAGCAATCAGCCCCAGCATTTT. Translation gives CASSEMFSNQPQHF.

The chain employs TRBV5-1 and TRBJ1-3; maybe TRBD1 (5 bases). The CDR3 is made up of 14 amino acids. Trimming removed 3 bases from V and 4 bases from J, with 11 bases in between. Germline CDR1 and CDR2: SGHRS and YFSETQ. In DNA form, the CDR3 reads TGCGCCAGCAGCTCAGGGTCGGGAGGAAACACCATATATTTT. Encoded protein: CASSSGSGGNTIYF. Based on the CDR3 plus reference TRBV5-1 and TRBJ1-3, the full variable domain is KAGVTQTPRYLIKTRGQQVTLSCSPISGHRSVSWYQQTPGQGLQFLFEYFSETQRNKGNFPGRFSGRQFSNSRSEMNVSTLELGDSALYLCASSSGSGGNTIYFGEGSWLTVV.

The chain joins TRBV4-3 to TRBJ2-7; 11 nucleotides line up with TRBD2. The V gene's germline CDR1 is LGHNA and CDR2 YSLEER. CDR3 size: 18 residues. With V trimmed by 4 bases and J by 4 bases, 15 bases remained unmatched. CDR3 loop: CASSLRTSGFSGNYEQYF. The CDR3 coding sequence is TGCGCCAGCAGCCTCCGGACTAGCGGGTTCTCAGGGAATTACGAGCAGTACTTC.

J is TRBJ1-1 and V is TRBV5-4, with 7 bases identical to TRBD1. Germline assignment: CDR1 SGHNT and CDR2 YYREEE (reference sequence). V lost 4 bases, J lost 6 bases, and 6 bases stayed unmatched. This CDR3 is built from 13 residues. The CDR3 nucleotides read TGTGCCAGCAGCGAGGGGGCCGTCGCTGAAGCTTTCTTT. The encoded protein is CASSEGAVAEAFF.

The V call is TRBV15, the J call TRBJ1-5; tentatively, D is TRBD1 (5 bases). The length of the CDR3 is 15 residues. V was clipped by 0 bases and J by 4 bases, with 10 bases between them. Looked up from germline, CDR1 is LNHNV and CDR2 is YYDKDF (reference sequence). In DNA form, the CDR3 reads TGTGCCACCAGCAGAGAAAAGGGGAAGAATCAGCCCCAGCATTTT. Translation: CATSREKGKNQPQHF.

The V and J genes are TRBV4-3 and TRBJ2-6, with D perhaps TRBD1 (5 bases). Germline assignment: CDR1 LGHNA and CDR2 YSLEER. This CDR3 has 16 residues. Between the trimmed V and J ends, which lost 0 bases and 0 bases, there was a span of 6 bases. DNA for the CDR3: TGCGCCAGCAGCCAAGATGGACACTCTGGGGCCAACGTCCTGACTTTC. Its protein is CASSQDGHSGANVLTF.

This clone was counted only a few times. The chain combines TRBV5-4 with TRBJ1-2; D remains unclear. The V gene's germline CDR1 is SGHNT and CDR2 YYREEE (reference sequence). V dropped 2 bases and J dropped 7 bases, with 6 bases sitting between them. This CDR3 is built from 11 residues. CDR3 sequence reads: CASSFLGGYTF. CDR3 coding DNA: TGTGCCAGCAGCTTTCTGGGTGGCTACACCTTC. Supplemented by reference TRBV5-4 and TRBJ1-2, the full variable domain reads ETGVTQSPTHLIKTRGQQVTLRCSSQSGHNTVSWYQQALGQGPQFIFQYYREEENGRGNFPPRFSGLQFPNYSSELNVNALELDDSALYLCASSFLGGYTFGSGTRLTVV.

In the case of this clone: The sample has other DNA sequences that encode this CDR3 too. The gene calls are TRBV6-6 and TRBJ2-7, with D possibly being TRBD2 (5 bases). Trimming removed 2 bases at V and 3 bases at J, with 8 bases between. CDR3 length: 13 amino acids. Germline V gene data show CDR1 as MNHNY and CDR2 as SVGAGI (reference sequence). CDR3 residues: CASSYLAGYEQYF. CDR3 nucleotides: TGTGCCAGCAGTTACCTGGCGGGCTACGAGCAGTACTTC.

V is TRBV18 and J is TRBJ2-2, with D tentatively TRBD1 (5 bases). The CDR3 is made up of 15 amino acids. The ends were cut back, 5 bases at V and 3 bases at J, with 13 bases in the middle. CDR1 is KGHSH, CDR2 LQKENI, per germline. The CDR3 sequence is CASSKAARDTGELFF. The CDR3, as DNA: TGTGCCAGCTCAAAGGCAGCCAGGGACACCGGGGAGCTGTTTTTT.

In this sample, this clone turned up once. The chain joins TRBV7-8 to TRBJ1-4; D uncertain. CDR1 SGHVS and CDR2 FQNEAQ come from the germline V gene. Trimming took off 5 bases at V and 3 bases at J, with 7 bases between the two ends. The CDR3 covers 13 residues. For the CDR3, the DNA is TGTGCCAGCAGCGGTGGGCCTAATGAAAAACTGTTTTTT. It translates to CASSGGPNEKLFF.